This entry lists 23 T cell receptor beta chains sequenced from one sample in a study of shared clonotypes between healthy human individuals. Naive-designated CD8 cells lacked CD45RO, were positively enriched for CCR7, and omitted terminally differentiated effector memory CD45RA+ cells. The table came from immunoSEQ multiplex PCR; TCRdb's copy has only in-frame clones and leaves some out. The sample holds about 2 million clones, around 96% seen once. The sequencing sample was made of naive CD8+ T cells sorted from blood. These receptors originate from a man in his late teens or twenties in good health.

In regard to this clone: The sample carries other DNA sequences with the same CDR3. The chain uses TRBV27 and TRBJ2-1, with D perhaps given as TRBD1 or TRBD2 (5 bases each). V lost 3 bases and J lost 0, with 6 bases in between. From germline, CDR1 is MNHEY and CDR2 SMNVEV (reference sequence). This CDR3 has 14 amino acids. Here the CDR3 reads CASSLGVSYNEQFF. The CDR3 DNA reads TGTGCCAGCAGTTTGGGGGTCTCCTACAATGAGCAGTTCTTC.

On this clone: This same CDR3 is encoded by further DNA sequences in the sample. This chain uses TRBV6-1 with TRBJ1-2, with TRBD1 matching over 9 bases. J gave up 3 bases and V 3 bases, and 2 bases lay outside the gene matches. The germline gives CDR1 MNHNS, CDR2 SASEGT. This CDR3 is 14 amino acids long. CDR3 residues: CASSEGQGYYGYTF. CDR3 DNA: TGTGCCAGCAGTGAGGGACAGGGATACTATGGCTACACCTTC.

Here the CDR3 DNA reads TGCGCCAGCAGCCCGGCGGGGGGAGGAAGCGATGAGCAGTTCTTC. Translation: CASSPAGGGSDEQFF. The chain joins TRBV10-2 to TRBJ2-1; 8 bases are a match to TRBD2. The length of the CDR3 is 15 residues. V gave up 6 bases and J gave up 8 bases; unmatched junction bases: 12. Germline V gene sequence: CDR1 WSHSY, CDR2 SAAADI.

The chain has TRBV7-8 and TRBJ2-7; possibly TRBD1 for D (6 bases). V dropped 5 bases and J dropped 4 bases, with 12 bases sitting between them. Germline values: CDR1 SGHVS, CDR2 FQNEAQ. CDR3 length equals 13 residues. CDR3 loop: CASSPSGEYEQYF. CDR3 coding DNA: TGTGCCAGCAGCCCATCAGGGGAGTACGAGCAGTACTTC.

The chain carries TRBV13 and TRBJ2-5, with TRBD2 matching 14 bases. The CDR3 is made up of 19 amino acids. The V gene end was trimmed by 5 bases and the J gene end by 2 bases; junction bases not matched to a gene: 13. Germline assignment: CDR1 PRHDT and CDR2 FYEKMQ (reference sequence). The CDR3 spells CASSTRTSGRTLSQETQYF. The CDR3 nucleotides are TGTGCCAGCAGCACTAGGACTAGCGGGAGGACCCTATCTCAAGAGACCCAGTACTTC.

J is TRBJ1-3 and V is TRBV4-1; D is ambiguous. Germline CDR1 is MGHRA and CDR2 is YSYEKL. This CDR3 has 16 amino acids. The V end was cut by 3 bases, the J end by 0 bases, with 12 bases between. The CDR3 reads CASSHPGVHSGNTIYF. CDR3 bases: TGCGCCAGCAGCCACCCCGGGGTCCACTCTGGAAACACCATATATTTT.

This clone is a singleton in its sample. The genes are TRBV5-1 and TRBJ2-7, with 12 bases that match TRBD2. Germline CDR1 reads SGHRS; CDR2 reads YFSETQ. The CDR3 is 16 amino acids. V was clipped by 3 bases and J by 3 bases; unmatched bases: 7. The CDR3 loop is CASSSTSGGPLYEQYF. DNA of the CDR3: TGCGCCAGCAGCTCCACTAGCGGGGGGCCTCTCTACGAGCAGTACTTC. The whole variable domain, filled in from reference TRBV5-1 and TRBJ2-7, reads KAGVTQTPRYLIKTRGQQVTLSCSPISGHRSVSWYQQTPGQGLQFLFEYFSETQRNKGNFPGRFSGRQFSNSRSEMNVSTLELGDSALYLCASSSTSGGPLYEQYFGPGTRLTVT.

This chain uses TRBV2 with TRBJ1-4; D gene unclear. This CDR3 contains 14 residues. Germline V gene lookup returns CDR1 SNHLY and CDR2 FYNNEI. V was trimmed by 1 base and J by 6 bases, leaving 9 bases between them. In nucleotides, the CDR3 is TGTGCCAGCAGTGAAGGATTGGGTGATGAAAAACTGTTTTTT. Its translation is CASSEGLGDEKLFF.

This CDR3 reads CASSLGRGPLYEQYF. As DNA, the CDR3 is TGTGCCAGCAGCTTGGGCAGGGGGCCCCTGTACGAGCAGTACTTC. This chain links TRBV5-4 with TRBJ2-7, with TRBD1 matching 8 bases. V shed 0 bases, J shed 4 bases, and the junction held 6 bases outside the gene matches. The CDR3 length is 15 residues. CDR1 is SGHNT, CDR2 YYREEE, per germline (reference sequence).

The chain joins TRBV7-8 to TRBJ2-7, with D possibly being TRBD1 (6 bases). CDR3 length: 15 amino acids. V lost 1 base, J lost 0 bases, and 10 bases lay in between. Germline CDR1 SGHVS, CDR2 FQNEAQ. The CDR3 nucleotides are TGTGCCAGCAGCTTAGAGAGGGGGAGCTCCTACGAGCAGTACTTC. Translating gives CASSLERGSSYEQYF.

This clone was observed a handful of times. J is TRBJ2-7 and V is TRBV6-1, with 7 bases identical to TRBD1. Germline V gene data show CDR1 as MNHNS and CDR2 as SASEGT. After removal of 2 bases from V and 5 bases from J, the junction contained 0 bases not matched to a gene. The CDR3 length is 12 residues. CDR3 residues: CASSEQGDEQYF. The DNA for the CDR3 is TGTGCCAGCAGTGAACAGGGGGACGAGCAGTACTTC.

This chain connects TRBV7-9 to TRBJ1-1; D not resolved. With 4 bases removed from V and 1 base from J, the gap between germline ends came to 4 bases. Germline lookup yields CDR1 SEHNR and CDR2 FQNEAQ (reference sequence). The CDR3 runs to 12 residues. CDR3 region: CASSWENTEAFF. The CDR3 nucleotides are TGTGCCAGCAGCTGGGAGAACACTGAAGCTTTCTTT.

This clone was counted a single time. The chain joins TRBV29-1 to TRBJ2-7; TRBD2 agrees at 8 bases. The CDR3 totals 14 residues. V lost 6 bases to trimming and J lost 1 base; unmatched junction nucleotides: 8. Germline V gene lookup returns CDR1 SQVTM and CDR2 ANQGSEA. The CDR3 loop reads CSVDSGKSSYEQYF. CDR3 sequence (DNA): TGCAGCGTGGATAGCGGGAAAAGTTCCTACGAGCAGTACTTC.

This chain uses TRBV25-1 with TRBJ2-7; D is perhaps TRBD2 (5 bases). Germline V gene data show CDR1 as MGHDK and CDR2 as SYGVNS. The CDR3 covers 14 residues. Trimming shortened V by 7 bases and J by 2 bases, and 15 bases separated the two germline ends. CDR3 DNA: TGTGCCAGCACTCATCCCGGGAAACCCTACGAGCAGTACTTC. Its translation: CASTHPGKPYEQYF.

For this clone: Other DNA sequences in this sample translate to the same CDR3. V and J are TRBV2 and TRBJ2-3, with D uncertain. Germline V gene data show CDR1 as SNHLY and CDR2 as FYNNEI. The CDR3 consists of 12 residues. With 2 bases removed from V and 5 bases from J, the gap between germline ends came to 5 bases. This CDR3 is CASSERLDTQYF. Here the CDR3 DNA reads TGTGCCAGCAGTGAAAGGCTAGATACGCAGTATTTT.

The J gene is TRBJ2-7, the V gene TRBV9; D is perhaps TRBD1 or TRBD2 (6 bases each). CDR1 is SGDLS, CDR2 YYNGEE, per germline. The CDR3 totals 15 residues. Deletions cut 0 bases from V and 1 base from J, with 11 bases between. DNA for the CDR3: TGTGCCAGCAGCGTAGCAGGGGAGGCTTCCTACGAGCAGTACTTC. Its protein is CASSVAGEASYEQYF. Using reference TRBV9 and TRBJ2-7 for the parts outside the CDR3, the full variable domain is DSGVTQTPKHLITATGQRVTLRCSPRSGDLSVYWYQQSLDQGLQFLIQYYNGEERAKGNILERFSAQQFPDLHSELNLSSLELGDSALYFCASSVAGEASYEQYFGPGTRLTVT.

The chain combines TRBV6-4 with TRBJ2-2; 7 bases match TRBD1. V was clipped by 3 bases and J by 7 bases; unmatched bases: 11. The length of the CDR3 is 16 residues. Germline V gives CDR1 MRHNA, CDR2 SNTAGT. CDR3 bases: TGTGCCAGCAGTGAATTTCCAGGGGGTGAAAGCGGGGAGCTGTTTTTT. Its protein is CASSEFPGGESGELFF.

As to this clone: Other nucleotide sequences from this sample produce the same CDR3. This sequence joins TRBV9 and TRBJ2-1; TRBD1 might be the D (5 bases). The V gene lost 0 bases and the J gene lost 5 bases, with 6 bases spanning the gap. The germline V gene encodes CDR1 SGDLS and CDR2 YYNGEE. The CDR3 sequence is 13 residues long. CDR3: CASSVVGDNEQFF. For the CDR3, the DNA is TGTGCCAGCAGCGTAGTAGGGGACAATGAGCAGTTCTTC.

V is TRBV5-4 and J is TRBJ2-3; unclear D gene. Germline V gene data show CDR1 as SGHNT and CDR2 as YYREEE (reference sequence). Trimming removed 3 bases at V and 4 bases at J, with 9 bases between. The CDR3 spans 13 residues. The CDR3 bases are TGTGCCAGCAGCTGGCCCGACGCAGATACGCAGTATTTT. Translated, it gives CASSWPDADTQYF.

Here the CDR3 DNA reads TGCGCCAGCAGCCAAGATTGGGCTAGCCGGGCGGAGACCCAGTACTTC. The encoded protein is CASSQDWASRAETQYF. This chain uses TRBV4-1 with TRBJ2-5; D may be TRBD2 (5 bases). Trimming took 0 bases from V and 5 from J, leaving 16 bases between them. Germline lookup yields CDR1 MGHRA and CDR2 YSYEKL. There are 16 residues in the CDR3.

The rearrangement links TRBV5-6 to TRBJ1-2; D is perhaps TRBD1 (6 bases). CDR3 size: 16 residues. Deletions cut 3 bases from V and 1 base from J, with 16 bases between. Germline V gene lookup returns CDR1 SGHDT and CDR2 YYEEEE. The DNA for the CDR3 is TGTGCCAGCAGCTCCTTCGACAGGCGTTATAACTATGGCTACACCTTC. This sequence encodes CASSSFDRRYNYGYTF.

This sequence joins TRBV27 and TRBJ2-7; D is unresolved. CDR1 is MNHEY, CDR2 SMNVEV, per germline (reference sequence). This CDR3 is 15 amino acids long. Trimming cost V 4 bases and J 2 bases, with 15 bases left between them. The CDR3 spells CASSSASGTTYEQYF. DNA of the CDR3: TGTGCCAGCAGTTCCGCTTCGGGTACAACCTACGAGCAGTACTTC.

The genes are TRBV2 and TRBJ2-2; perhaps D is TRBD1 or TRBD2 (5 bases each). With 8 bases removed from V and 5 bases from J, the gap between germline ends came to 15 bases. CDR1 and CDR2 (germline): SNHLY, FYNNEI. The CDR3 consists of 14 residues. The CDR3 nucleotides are TGTGCCAGCGGGTTTTCAGGGAGTACCGGGGAGCTGTTTTTT. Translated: CASGFSGSTGELFF.